This T cell receptor (beta chain) was captured in a study of graft-versus-host responses after intestinal transplantation. Study-wide background: Transplants were multivisceral, liver-intestinal, or isolated intestinal. Recipients across the board were started on anti-thymocyte globulin induction, then kept on tacrolimus and steroids for 2 to 4 years. Findings of the study overall: With peak circulating GvH clone levels came an association with early post-transplant HvG declines.

Produced via immunoSEQ multiplex PCR; TCRdb's table is partial and in-frame only. Here the sample spans about 120,000 clones, just under 95% being singletons. The CDR3 consists of 16 residues. J was trimmed by 2 bases and V by 3 bases; bases with no gene match: 8. CDR1 SGDLS and CDR2 YYNGEE come from the germline V gene. Concerning this clone itself: Its specificity is not known.

This receptor was taken from a human donor who received an intestinal transplant. The specimen was unstimulated CD4+ T cells sorted from spleen or lymph node cells, collected before intestinal transplant. The rearrangement links TRBV9 to TRBJ1-5; TRBD1 matches 7 bases. CDR3: CASSEGAGIGNQPQHF. In DNA, the CDR3 is TGTGCCAGCAGCGAGGGGGCAGGGATCGGCAATCAGCCCCAGCATTTT.